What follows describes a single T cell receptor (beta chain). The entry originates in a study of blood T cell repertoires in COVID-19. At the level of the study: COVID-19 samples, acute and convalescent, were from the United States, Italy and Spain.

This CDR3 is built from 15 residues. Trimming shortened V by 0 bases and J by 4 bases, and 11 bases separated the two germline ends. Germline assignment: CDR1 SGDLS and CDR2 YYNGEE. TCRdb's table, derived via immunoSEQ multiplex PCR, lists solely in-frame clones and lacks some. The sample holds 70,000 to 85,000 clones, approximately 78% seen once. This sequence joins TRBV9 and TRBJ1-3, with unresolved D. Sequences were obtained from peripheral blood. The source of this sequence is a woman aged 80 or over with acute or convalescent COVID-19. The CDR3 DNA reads TGTGCCAGCAGCGTAGGAGGGAACAGAGGAAACACCATATATTTT. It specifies CASSVGGNRGNTIYF.